The 13 T cell receptor beta chains below come from one sample, sequenced in a study of blood T cell repertoires in COVID-19. Repertoires were generated with immunoSEQ multiplex PCR, while TCRdb's copy carries only in-frame clones and drops some. The sample consists of approximately 300,000 clones, roughly nine tenths of them appearing once. The sample was PBMCs or T cells enriched from blood (not recorded which). These receptors came from a woman aged 25 to 39 who had recovered from COVID-19.

The CDR3 spells CASKPPYSNQPQHF. The CDR3 DNA reads as TGTGCCAGTAAACCACCCTATAGCAATCAGCCCCAGCATTTT. This chain links TRBV19 with TRBJ1-5; D remains unclear. The length of the CDR3 is 14 residues. The germline gives CDR1 LNHDA, CDR2 SQIVND (reference sequence). V was trimmed by 7 bases and J by 0 bases, leaving 10 bases between them.

The chain is built from TRBV19 and TRBJ1-5; D gene ambiguous. The V and J ends lost 4 bases and 6 bases respectively, with 7 bases between them. The CDR3 consists of 12 residues. Germline V gene data show CDR1 as LNHDA and CDR2 as SQIVND (reference sequence). The CDR3 region has the DNA TGTGCCAGTAGTAGGGGAGGTCAGCCCCAGCATTTT. It translates to CASSRGGQPQHF.

In its sample, this clone was seen once. V is TRBV2 and J is TRBJ2-3, with TRBD2 identical over 8 bases. The CDR3 has 16 residues. Germline V gene data show CDR1 as SNHLY and CDR2 as FYNNEI. With V trimmed by 6 bases and J by 3 bases, 11 bases remained unmatched. The CDR3 nucleotides read TGTGCCAGCAGGCCTATGTACAGCGGGGGTACAGATACGCAGTATTTT. Protein: CASRPMYSGGTDTQYF.

This sequence joins TRBV15 and TRBJ1-5; D not resolved. The V end was cut by 2 bases, the J end by 0 bases, with 17 bases between. Germline CDR1 is LNHNV and CDR2 is YYDKDF (reference sequence). The CDR3 loop spans 18 amino acids. CDR3 sequence (DNA): TGTGCCACCAGCAGAAACTTGGATAGACTAACTAGCAATCAGCCCCAGCATTTT. It specifies CATSRNLDRLTSNQPQHF.

The chain combines TRBV12-3 or TRBV12-4 with TRBJ1-1; TRBD1 matches 7 bases. V was clipped by 5 bases and J by 3 bases; unmatched bases: 3. CDR3 length: 13 residues. The CDR3: CASSRTGDTEAFF. CDR3 sequence (DNA): TGTGCCAGCAGTCGTACAGGGGACACTGAAGCTTTCTTT.

This chain uses TRBV10-3 with TRBJ1-1; 8 bases are shared with TRBD1. CDR3 size: 18 residues. The V segment lost 0 bases and the J segment 1 base; nucleotides outside the gene matches: 10. Germline CDR1 is ENHRY and CDR2 is SYGVKD. CDR3 in amino acids: CAISESPQAGGPNTEAFF. The DNA for the CDR3 is TGTGCCATCAGTGAGTCGCCCCAGGCAGGGGGCCCGAACACTGAAGCTTTCTTT.

The CDR3 DNA reads as TGTGCCAGCAGCTCTCAGACAGGGAGGAGCTCCTACGAGCAGTACTTC. As protein: CASSSQTGRSSYEQYF. The rearrangement links TRBV7-9 to TRBJ2-7, with a weak D call TRBD1 (7 bases). V lost 4 bases and J lost 0, with 16 bases in between. CDR1 SEHNR and CDR2 FQNEAQ come from the germline V gene (reference sequence). The CDR3 extends over 16 amino acids.

V usage is TRBV19 and J usage is TRBJ2-2; 7 bases map to TRBD2. The CDR3 is 17 amino acids. V shed 6 bases, J shed 1 base, and the junction held 11 bases outside the gene matches. Per the germline V gene, CDR1 is LNHDA and CDR2 is SQIVND (reference sequence). CDR3 nucleotide sequence: TGTGCCAGTAGCCAAAGACTTGGGACTATGAACACCGGGGAGCTGTTTTTT. Its protein is CASSQRLGTMNTGELFF.

This chain links TRBV27 with TRBJ1-4, with a weak D call TRBD1 (6 bases). The length of the CDR3 is 15 residues. V lost 2 bases, J lost 1 base, and 8 bases lay in between. Germline values: CDR1 MNHEY, CDR2 SMNVEV (reference sequence). CDR3 sequence: CASSLGRGTNEKLFF. In DNA form, the CDR3 reads TGTGCCAGCAGTTTAGGCAGGGGAACTAATGAAAAACTGTTTTTT.

The V call is TRBV3-1 (or the pseudogene TRBV3-2), the J call TRBJ2-5, with D perhaps TRBD2 (5 bases). The V and J ends lost 1 base and 5 bases respectively, with 14 bases between them. Germline V CDR1 and CDR2: LGHDT, YNNKEL (reference sequence). This CDR3 comprises 15 residues. The CDR3 DNA follows: TGTGCCAGCAGCCAAGGGGAGCGGTACCGTGAGACCCAGTACTTC. It yields the protein CASSQGERYRETQYF.

This clone has a handful of counts. The V call is TRBV19, the J call TRBJ2-7, with TRBD1 matching 7 bases. The CDR3 consists of 12 residues. CDR1 LNHDA and CDR2 SQIVND come from the germline V gene (reference sequence). V lost 6 bases to trimming and J lost 4 bases; unmatched junction nucleotides: 3. CDR3 protein: CASRSDRYEQYF. CDR3 coding DNA: TGTGCCAGTAGATCGGACAGGTACGAGCAGTACTTC.

The V gene is TRBV7-9, the J gene TRBJ1-4; 9 bases are a match to TRBD1. This CDR3 contains 14 residues. With 5 bases clipped from V and 8 bases from J, the junction kept 6 bases outside the gene matches. Germline CDR1 reads SEHNR; CDR2 reads FQNEAQ (reference sequence). This chain's CDR3 is CASSPPTGGEKLFF. The CDR3 bases are TGTGCCAGCAGCCCCCCGACAGGGGGGGAAAAACTGTTTTTT.

The rearrangement uses TRBV25-1 and TRBJ1-2; possibly TRBD1 for D (6 bases). The germline CDR1 and CDR2 sequences are MGHDK and SYGVNS. V lost 3 bases and J lost 4, with 12 bases in between. The CDR3 sequence is 14 residues long. CDR3 in amino acids: CASSERTAPYGYTF. For the CDR3, the DNA is TGTGCCAGCAGTGAGCGGACAGCCCCCTATGGCTACACCTTC.